This entry lists 10 T cell receptor beta chains sequenced from one sample in a study of neurological immune-mediated disorders. TCRdb passed the 5' RACE reads through MiXCR, listing each CDR3 protein once. This sample has more than 55,000 distinct CDR3 sequences; approximately 25% occur once, and the top ten carry about 4.3%. The time point denotes: technical triplicate 2. The specimen sequenced was PBMCs. All receptors derive from a man between 60 and 75 years old with HTLV-1-associated myelopathy (HAM/TSP).

This clonotype occurred once. The J gene is TRBJ2-1, the V gene TRBV20-1; TRBD2 matches at 15 bases. This CDR3 is built from 19 residues. Per the germline V gene, CDR1 is DFQATT and CDR2 is SNEGSKA (reference sequence). After removal of 5 bases from V and 0 bases from J, the junction contained 11 bases not matched to a gene. CDR3 sequence: CSAPPGLAGGHSSYNEQFF. CDR3 nucleotide sequence: TGCAGTGCTCCCCCGGGACTAGCGGGAGGACACAGCTCCTACAATGAGCAGTTCTTC.

This sequence joins TRBV11-2 and TRBJ2-5; D remains unclear. The germline V gene encodes CDR1 SGHAT and CDR2 FQNNGV. The CDR3 runs 13 residues. V was pared by 5 bases and J by 4 bases, with 11 bases between. The CDR3 nucleotides are TGTGCCAGCAGCACGTACGGCTTAGAGACCCAGTACTTC. Its protein is CASSTYGLETQYF.

The chain links TRBV5-1 to TRBJ2-7; D call uncertain. The CDR3 covers 14 residues. With 4 bases removed from V and 1 base from J, the gap between germline ends came to 12 bases. Per the germline V gene, CDR1 is SGHRS and CDR2 is YFSETQ. The CDR3: CASSPRTTSYEQYF. CDR3 DNA sequence: TGCGCCAGCAGCCCCAGGACGACATCCTACGAGCAGTACTTC.

The sample holds one count of this clonotype. The chain has TRBV4-1 and TRBJ2-7; perhaps TRBD1 as D (8 bases). This CDR3 is built from 14 residues. V lost 3 bases, J lost 4 bases, and 13 bases lay in between. The V gene's germline CDR1 is MGHRA and CDR2 YSYEKL. This CDR3 reads CASSHGQGGYEQYF. CDR3 coding DNA: TGCGCCAGCAGCCACGGACAGGGAGGGTACGAGCAGTACTTC.

This clonotype was counted at least ten times. The chain has TRBV20-1 and TRBJ1-4; D perhaps matches TRBD1 (6 bases). The V gene lost 1 base and the J gene lost 10 bases, with 16 bases spanning the gap. This CDR3 is built from 14 residues. Germline V gene lookup returns CDR1 DFQATT and CDR2 SNEGSKA (reference sequence). For the CDR3, the DNA is TGCAGTGCTAGAGCCAGGGGAGGAGGAGGAAAACTGTTTTTT. This encodes CSARARGGGGKLFF.

To note about this clonotype: Germline is not matched at one junction end, which may reflect a read error. This sequence joins TRBV5-1 and TRBJ2-3; no definite D call. CDR1 and CDR2 from the germline V gene are SGHRS and YFSETQ. The CDR3 is 14 amino acids. The CDR3 here is CASSEGSSRYTQYF. DNA of the CDR3: TGCGCCAGCAGCGAAGGATCCTCAAGGTATACTCAGTATTTT. Using reference TRBV5-1 and TRBJ2-3 for the parts outside the CDR3, the full variable domain is KAGVTQTPRYLIKTRGQQVTLSCSPISGHRSVSWYQQTPGQGLQFLFEYFSETQRNKGNFPGRFSGRQFSNSRSEMNVSTLELGDSALYLCASSEGSSRYTQYFGPGTRLTVL.

This clonotype counts as medium-sized. The V call is TRBV5-1, the J call TRBJ2-3; D possibly corresponds to TRBD1 (5 bases). The CDR3 is made up of 14 amino acids. V dropped 0 bases and J dropped 1 base, with 6 bases sitting between them. Germline-derived CDR1 and CDR2 are SGHRS and YFSETQ. CDR3 region: CASSLEGGTDTQYF. Here the CDR3 DNA reads TGCGCCAGCAGCTTGGAAGGGGGCACAGATACGCAGTATTTT.

This clonotype was counted many times. This chain connects TRBV18 to TRBJ2-7, with TRBD2 identical over 8 bases. Germline loops: CDR1 KGHSH, CDR2 LQKENI. Losses at the gene ends were 6 bases for V and 5 bases for J; bases not matched to a gene: 6. The CDR3 is made up of 13 amino acids. The CDR3 region has the DNA TGTGCCAGCTCCCCCCGGGGGGGACACGAGCAGTACTTC. Protein: CASSPRGGHEQYF.

Ten or more counts support this clonotype. This chain joins TRBV5-1 and TRBJ2-5; 7 nucleotides line up with TRBD2. The CDR3 runs to 16 residues. Trimming removed 4 bases from V and 1 base from J; junction bases left unmatched: 10. CDR1 and CDR2 from the germline V gene are SGHRS and YFSETQ. DNA of the CDR3: TGCGCCAGCAGCCCCACCCTAGCGGTCCCCCAAGAGACCCAGTACTTC. As protein: CASSPTLAVPQETQYF.

The CDR3 DNA follows: TGTGCCACCTCCCGGGTCGCTAGCGGGAGTGGCGAGCAGTACTTC. Encoded protein: CATSRVASGSGEQYF. The V and J genes are TRBV15 and TRBJ2-7, with 10 bases aligning to TRBD2. Germline V gene lookup returns CDR1 LNHNV and CDR2 YYDKDF (reference sequence). V shed 8 bases and J 6 bases; nucleotides not matched to a gene: 13. This CDR3 is built from 15 residues.